Described below is a single TCR beta chain sequence and its context. CDR1 is SGHRS and CDR2 is YFSETQ in the germline V gene. The V segment lost 10 bases and the J segment 4 bases; nucleotides outside the gene matches: 12. There are 14 residues in the CDR3. These data belong to a study of blood T cell repertoires in COVID-19. Study details: In each case, the material was cDNA or gDNA derived from T cells, B-cell-depleted T cells, or PBMCs.

Only in-frame clones appear in the TCRdb table, and some are missing; sequencing was by immunoSEQ multiplex PCR. The table shows 150,000 to 200,000 clones, with 86% occurring only once. The sequenced sample consisted of peripheral blood. This sequence was found in a woman of 80 years or more in a cohort sampled during active or convalescent COVID-19. The gene calls are TRBV5-1 and TRBJ2-5, with 8 bases lining up with TRBD1. This CDR3 is CASKTGDRVETQYF. The DNA for the CDR3 is TGCGCCTCAAAGACAGGGGACCGCGTAGAGACCCAGTACTTC.